One sample yielded the 23 T cell receptor beta chains listed below, sequenced in a study of neoadjuvant anti-PD-1 for oral cavity cancer. As for time point: after neoadjuvant nivolumab, at surgical resection. Sequencing was performed with immunoSEQ multiplex PCR; in TCRdb, only in-frame clones are kept and a portion is missing. In the table there are roughly 46,000 clones, 77% of which are singletons. This sample comprised PBMCs, obtained after nivolumab (anti-PD-1) treatment. All receptors come from a person aged 40 to 85 with oral cavity squamous cell carcinoma.

This chain links TRBV9 with TRBJ2-6; tentative D call: TRBD1 (6 bases). This CDR3 spans 16 amino acids. Germline lookup yields CDR1 SGDLS and CDR2 YYNGEE. The V end was cut by 4 bases, the J end by 0 bases, with 11 bases between. The CDR3 nucleotides are TGTGCCAGCAGCAGAGGGGGTTACTCTGGGGCCAACGTCCTGACTTTC. Its protein is CASSRGGYSGANVLTF. The entire variable domain, with the rest obtained from reference TRBV9 and TRBJ2-6, is as follows: DSGVTQTPKHLITATGQRVTLRCSPRSGDLSVYWYQQSLDQGLQFLIQYYNGEERAKGNILERFSAQQFPDLHSELNLSSLELGDSALYFCASSRGGYSGANVLTFGAGSRLTVL.

For this clone: Different DNA sequences within this sample yield the same CDR3. This chain links TRBV11-2 with TRBJ2-7, with 7 bases matching TRBD2. J was trimmed by 4 bases and V by 5 bases; bases with no gene match: 5. CDR1 is SGHAT and CDR2 is FQNNGV in the germline V gene. The CDR3 is 13 amino acids. CDR3 in amino acids: CASSRDYRYEQYF. The CDR3 nucleotides read TGTGCCAGCAGCCGGGACTATCGGTACGAGCAGTACTTC.

This clone was seen more than once but under ten times. Relative to the germline gene, one junction end is altered; a read error may explain this. The chain joins TRBV28 to TRBJ1-1; D not certain. CDR1 and CDR2 from the germline V gene are MDHEN and SYDVKM. The CDR3 extends over 12 amino acids. This chain's CDR3 is CASGFQVTEAFF. In DNA form, the CDR3 reads TGTGCCAGCGGTTTTCAGGTCACTGAAGCTTTCTTT.

CDR3 loop: CARKGGGGNEQFF. The DNA of the CDR3 is TGTGCCCGTAAGGGGGGAGGAGGCAATGAGCAGTTCTTC. V gene TRBV7-2 combines with J gene TRBJ2-1; D is possibly TRBD1 or TRBD2 (6 bases each). Trimming stripped 11 bases from V and 6 bases from J, with 17 bases between. Germline V CDR1 and CDR2: SGHTA, FQGNSA. The CDR3 consists of 13 residues. Full variable domain (rest looked up from reference TRBV7-2 and TRBJ2-1): GAGVSQSPSNKVTEKGKDVELRCDPISGHTALYWYRQSLGQGLEFLIYFQGNSAPDKSGLPSDRFSAERTGGSVSTLTIQRTQQEDSAVYLCARKGGGGNEQFFGPGTRLTVL.

The chain couples TRBV2 to TRBJ1-5; TRBD1 aligns across 7 bases. Unmatched junction bases numbered 8, after V lost 5 bases and J lost 4 bases. This CDR3 region has 15 residues. Germline V gives CDR1 SNHLY, CDR2 FYNNEI. The CDR3 coding sequence is TGTGCCAGCAGTCCCGGGGACAGAGGGAATCAGCCCCAGCATTTT. It translates to CASSPGDRGNQPQHF.

This sequence joins TRBV2 and TRBJ1-2; D perhaps matches TRBD1 (6 bases). Trimming cost V 4 bases and J 0 bases, with 12 bases left between them. Germline V gene lookup returns CDR1 SNHLY and CDR2 FYNNEI. The CDR3 has 15 amino acids. CDR3 coding DNA: TGTGCCAGCAGTGTACAGGGTAAAGCTAACTATGGCTACACCTTC. This sequence encodes CASSVQGKANYGYTF.

CDR3 loop: CASSFPLTGAYEQYF. The DNA for the CDR3 is TGCGCCAGCAGCTTCCCTCTGACGGGAGCCTACGAGCAGTACTTC. The chain uses TRBV5-1 and TRBJ2-7; possibly TRBD2 for D (6 bases). Germline-derived CDR1 and CDR2 are SGHRS and YFSETQ. Trimming shortened V by 2 bases and J by 2 bases, and 14 bases separated the two germline ends. CDR3 length: 15 residues. The full variable domain, in which reference TRBV5-1 and TRBJ2-7 provide the parts outside the CDR3, is KAGVTQTPRYLIKTRGQQVTLSCSPISGHRSVSWYQQTPGQGLQFLFEYFSETQRNKGNFPGRFSGRQFSNSRSEMNVSTLELGDSALYLCASSFPLTGAYEQYFGPGTRLTVT.

This rearrangement joins TRBV12-5 to TRBJ1-1; TRBD1 aligns across 9 bases. In germline, CDR1 is LGHNT, CDR2 FRNRAP. The CDR3 is 16 amino acids. Germline trimming cut 7 bases from V and 3 bases from J; bases unmatched to any gene: 12. The DNA for the CDR3 is TGTGCTAGTGCCCTCCGGGACAGGGACGTTGACACTGAAGCTTTCTTT. This encodes CASALRDRDVDTEAFF. The full variable domain, rest sourced from reference TRBV12-5 and TRBJ1-1, is DARVTQTPRHKVTEMGQEVTMRCQPILGHNTVFWYRQTMMQGLELLAYFRNRAPLDDSGMPKDRFSAEMPDATLATLKIQPSEPRDSAVYFCASALRDRDVDTEAFFGQGTRLTVV.

The chain combines TRBV6-6 with TRBJ2-7, with 9 bases lining up with TRBD1. Germline assignment: CDR1 MNHNY and CDR2 SVGAGI (reference sequence). V lost 6 bases, J lost 0 bases, and 6 bases stayed unmatched. The CDR3 is 15 amino acids. Here the CDR3 reads CASSPDRGISYEQYF. The DNA of the CDR3 is TGTGCCAGCAGCCCGGACAGGGGCATCTCCTACGAGCAGTACTTC.

This clone was seen only once. The rearrangement uses TRBV5-1 and TRBJ1-2, with TRBD1 matching 9 bases. Germline-derived CDR1 and CDR2 are SGHRS and YFSETQ. This CDR3 spans 14 amino acids. V gave up 4 bases and J gave up 2 bases; unmatched junction bases: 3. The CDR3 sequence: CASSPGTGNYGYTF. CDR3 DNA: TGCGCCAGCAGCCCAGGGACAGGGAACTATGGCTACACCTTC.

The chain is built from TRBV7-2 and TRBJ1-2; D not certain. Trimming stripped 1 base from V and 8 bases from J, with 11 bases between. CDR3 length: 13 amino acids. CDR1 and CDR2 from the germline V gene are SGHTA and FQGNSA. CDR3 DNA sequence: TGTGCCAGCAGCTTAGTCATTGGTTACGGCTACACCTTC. Protein sequence: CASSLVIGYGYTF.

The chain joins TRBV5-1 to TRBJ2-5; D might be TRBD1 (5 bases). The CDR3 totals 13 residues. The V end lost 4 bases, the J end lost 5 bases, and 12 bases lay between the germline ends. From germline, CDR1 is SGHRS and CDR2 YFSETQ. CDR3 nucleotide sequence: TGCGCCAGCAGCCAACTGGGGCGGGAGACCCAGTACTTC. Translated: CASSQLGRETQYF.

The genes are TRBV20-1 and TRBJ2-7; D gene uncertain. V lost 7 bases to trimming and J lost 5 bases, with 12 bases between them. Germline V gene sequence: CDR1 DFQATT, CDR2 SNEGSKA (reference sequence). The CDR3 is 11 amino acids. DNA for the CDR3: TGCAGTGGCGCGATAGTGAACGAGCAGTACTTC. It encodes CSGAIVNEQYF.

The chain recombines TRBV14 with TRBJ2-1; TRBD2 agrees at 14 bases. Germline V lookup: CDR1 SGHDN, CDR2 FVKESK. The CDR3 extends over 16 amino acids. V dropped 4 bases and J dropped 7; count of bases not matched to a gene: 6. The CDR3 sequence is CASSRGLAGVRNEQFF. The DNA of the CDR3 is TGTGCCAGCAGCCGGGGACTAGCGGGAGTAAGGAATGAGCAGTTCTTC.

The gene calls are TRBV7-8 and TRBJ2-1; weak D call: TRBD1 (6 bases). CDR1 is SGHVS, CDR2 FQNEAQ, per germline. This CDR3 is built from 13 residues. Trimming took 3 bases from V and 10 from J, leaving 13 bases between them. The CDR3 DNA reads TGTGCCAGCAGCTTGCTAACCCAGGGGGAGCAGTTCTTC. Amino acid sequence: CASSLLTQGEQFF.

V and J are TRBV6-6 and TRBJ2-7; 7 bases line up with TRBD1. Germline-derived CDR1 and CDR2 are MNHNY and SVGAGI (reference sequence). V dropped 0 bases and J dropped 1; count of bases not matched to a gene: 3. This CDR3 contains 15 residues. CDR3: CASSYSGQRSYEQYF. The CDR3 coding sequence is TGTGCCAGCAGTTACTCGGGACAGCGATCCTACGAGCAGTACTTC.

The chain is built from TRBV11-2 and TRBJ2-7; perhaps TRBD1 as D (5 bases). CDR1 is SGHAT and CDR2 is FQNNGV in the germline V gene. This CDR3 has 13 residues. V was clipped by 1 base and J by 3 bases, with 7 bases between them. CDR3 in DNA: TGTGCCAGCAGCTTAGGGACATACTACGAGCAGTACTTC. Translation gives CASSLGTYYEQYF. The variable domain in full, with the rest retrieved from reference TRBV11-2 and TRBJ2-7, is EAGVAQSPRYKIIEKRQSVAFWCNPISGHATLYWYQQILGQGPKLLIQFQNNGVVDDSQLPKDRFSAERLKGVDSTLKIQPAKLEDSAVYLCASSLGTYYEQYFGPGTRLTVT.

The chain has TRBV7-9 and TRBJ1-5, with D hard to call. This CDR3 has 18 amino acids. Germline CDR1 and CDR2: SEHNR and FQNEAQ (reference sequence). Between the trimmed V and J ends, which lost 0 bases and 0 bases, there was a span of 15 bases. DNA for the CDR3: TGTGCCAGCAGCTTAGCAAGAGCCGGGGTCTATAGCAATCAGCCCCAGCATTTT. Protein: CASSLARAGVYSNQPQHF.

This clone came up a few times. The chain joins TRBV28 to TRBJ2-7, with D uncertain. Trimming took 8 bases from V and 5 from J, leaving 19 bases between them. This CDR3 spans 14 amino acids. Germline assignment: CDR1 MDHEN and CDR2 SYDVKM. In DNA, the CDR3 is TGTGCCAGCGGTATCGGCGCCGGGCTCGACGAGCAGTACTTC. It specifies CASGIGAGLDEQYF.

There are a few counts of this clone. This rearrangement joins TRBV11-2 to TRBJ2-5; TRBD2 agrees at 9 bases. J gave up 5 bases and V 5 bases, and 12 bases lay outside the gene matches. This CDR3 comprises 16 residues. Germline CDR1 is SGHAT and CDR2 is FQNNGV. CDR3 coding DNA: TGTGCCAGCAGCCGCGGGGGGGCCCTCCGGAAGGAGACCCAGTACTTC. This gives the protein CASSRGGALRKETQYF.

This clone was counted once. The chain joins TRBV6-1 to TRBJ2-2, with D uncertain. The CDR3 loop spans 16 amino acids. Germline V gives CDR1 MNHNS, CDR2 SASEGT. V was trimmed by 4 bases and J by 2 bases, leaving 14 bases between them. CDR3 sequence: CASSANPTPNTGELFF. The CDR3 DNA sequence: TGTGCCAGCAGTGCTAACCCGACCCCAAACACCGGGGAGCTGTTTTTT.

The chain couples TRBV7-2 to TRBJ2-3; tentatively, D is TRBD1 or TRBD2 (5 bases each). CDR3 length: 16 amino acids. V lost 0 bases and J 8 bases, leaving 18 bases between the germline ends. Germline values: CDR1 SGHTA, CDR2 FQGNSA. CDR3 amino acids: CASSLAADSRGSTQYF. The CDR3, as DNA: TGTGCCAGCAGCTTAGCAGCGGACTCCCGGGGCAGTACGCAGTATTTT.

The chain employs TRBV6-5 and TRBJ2-7; possible D gene TRBD1, 5 bases. The germline V gene has CDR1 MNHEY and CDR2 SVGAGI. The V end lost 6 bases, the J end lost 7 bases, and 13 bases lay between the germline ends. The CDR3 spans 12 residues. CDR3 nucleotides: TGTGCCAGCAGACCGACCGCAGGGGAGCAGTACTTC. This codes for CASRPTAGEQYF.